The 14 T cell receptor beta chains below come from one sample, sequenced in a study of blood T cell repertoires in COVID-19. Measured with immunoSEQ multiplex PCR; TCRdb has only the in-frame clones, and not every one. The sample consists of 55,000 to 80,000 clones, approximately 82% of them appearing once. Sequenced input: peripheral blood. The receptors derive from a man aged 45-60 years with active COVID-19.

CDR3 protein: CASSASVRLTNYGYTF. CDR3 bases: TGTGCCAGCAGCGCCTCGGTTAGACTTACGAACTATGGCTACACCTTC. The chain joins TRBV9 to TRBJ1-2; D not certain. Germline V gene sequence: CDR1 SGDLS, CDR2 YYNGEE. Trimming stripped 3 bases from V and 2 bases from J, with 17 bases between. CDR3 length equals 16 residues.

In its sample, this clone was seen a few times. CDR3 DNA sequence: TGCGCCAGCAGCTTGGCGGGGGATTCACCCCTCCACTTT. Protein: CASSLAGDSPLHF. This chain links TRBV5-1 with TRBJ1-6, with D possibly TRBD1 on 5 matching bases. The germline V and J ends were trimmed by 0 bases and 8 bases, with 6 bases remaining between them. Looked up from germline, CDR1 is SGHRS and CDR2 is YFSETQ. CDR3 size: 13 residues.

V gene TRBV5-4 combines with J gene TRBJ1-2; 10 positions match TRBD1. Germline trimming cut 0 bases from V and 8 bases from J; bases unmatched to any gene: 4. The CDR3 length is 14 residues. The germline gives CDR1 SGHNT, CDR2 YYREEE (reference sequence). The CDR3 sequence is CASSLGGQGKGYTF. In DNA form, the CDR3 reads TGTGCCAGCAGCTTGGGGGGACAGGGGAAAGGCTACACCTTC.

This sequence joins TRBV5-6 and TRBJ2-2; no definite D call. Germline CDR1 is SGHDT and CDR2 is YYEEEE. V was trimmed by 0 bases and J by 4 bases, leaving 7 bases between them. This CDR3 has 14 amino acids. The CDR3 loop is CASSLDRPTGELFF. CDR3 DNA sequence: TGTGCCAGCAGCTTGGACAGACCCACCGGGGAGCTGTTTTTT.

The V call is TRBV7-2, the J call TRBJ2-7; D is undetermined. Germline CDR1 is SGHTA and CDR2 is FQGNSA. This CDR3 is built from 12 residues. Trimming removed 3 bases at V and 0 bases at J, with 3 bases between. CDR3 residues: CASSLSSYEQYF. The CDR3 DNA reads TGTGCCAGCAGCTTGAGCTCCTACGAGCAGTACTTC.

The chain links TRBV5-1 to TRBJ1-4, with 10 bases that match TRBD1. CDR1 SGHRS and CDR2 YFSETQ come from the germline V gene. The CDR3 extends over 14 amino acids. The ends lost 7 bases at V and 8 bases at J; junction bases unmatched: 8. CDR3 bases: TGCGCCAGCCACACGGGACAGGGGCTAGAAAAACTGTTTTTT. This sequence encodes CASHTGQGLEKLFF.

V is TRBV3-1 (or the pseudogene TRBV3-2) and J is TRBJ1-1, with unresolved D. CDR1 and CDR2 from the germline V gene are LGHDT and YNNKEL (reference sequence). V was pared by 1 base and J by 0 bases, with 6 bases between. There are 14 residues in the CDR3. CDR3 residues: CASSQAELNTEAFF. CDR3 DNA sequence: TGTGCCAGCAGCCAAGCTGAGCTGAACACTGAAGCTTTCTTT.

The chain couples TRBV19 to TRBJ1-2; TRBD1 matches 7 bases. Germline trimming cut 8 bases from V and 4 bases from J; bases unmatched to any gene: 7. Germline CDR1 and CDR2: LNHDA and SQIVND (reference sequence). CDR3 length: 13 residues. In nucleotides, the CDR3 is TGTGCCAGTGGAGACAGGGTAGGCTATGGCTACACCTTC. It codes for CASGDRVGYGYTF.

This rearrangement joins TRBV21-1 to TRBJ2-7; TRBD1, the table's D call, lacks a check against the DNA. TRBV21-1 is given as a pseudogene. CDR3 length: 14 amino acids. The CDR3 sequence: CASSTGQGQGEQYF. The DNA for the CDR3 is TGTGCCAGCAGCACCGGACAGGGGCAGGGGGAGCAGTACTTC.

V usage is TRBV19 and J usage is TRBJ2-3, with 10 bases fitting TRBD2. The length of the CDR3 is 13 residues. CDR1 and CDR2 from the germline V gene are LNHDA and SQIVND (reference sequence). V gave up 7 bases and J gave up 3 bases; unmatched junction bases: 1. CDR3 nucleotide sequence: TGTGCCAGTAAGCGGGGGGGAACAGATACGCAGTATTTT. This sequence encodes CASKRGGTDTQYF.

CDR3 DNA sequence: TGTGCCAGCAGTAACCCATTACAGGGAAACACCATATATTTT. It codes for CASSNPLQGNTIYF. V and J are TRBV28 and TRBJ1-3; D remains unclear. Trimming stripped 5 bases from V and 4 bases from J, with 12 bases between. CDR1 MDHEN and CDR2 SYDVKM come from the germline V gene. The CDR3 has 14 residues. The full variable domain, in which reference TRBV28 and TRBJ1-3 provide the parts outside the CDR3, is DVKVTQSSRYLVKRTGEKVFLECVQDMDHENMFWYRQDPGLGLRLIYFSYDVKMKEKGDIPEGYSVSREKKERFSLILESASTNQTSMYLCASSNPLQGNTIYFGEGSWLTVV.

This clone is a singleton in its sample. The chain is built from TRBV9 and TRBJ2-7; 9 nucleotides align to TRBD1. From germline, CDR1 is SGDLS and CDR2 YYNGEE. The CDR3 consists of 14 residues. V trimming: 4 bases; J trimming: 1 base; junction bases outside the gene matches: 3. DNA of the CDR3: TGTGCCAGCAGCCCGACAGGGGGGTCCTACGAGCAGTACTTC. Its translation is CASSPTGGSYEQYF.

The chain employs TRBV4-1 and TRBJ2-1; tentatively, D is TRBD2 (6 bases). V lost 0 bases and J lost 6, with 18 bases in between. Germline V gene data show CDR1 as MGHRA and CDR2 as YSYEKL. This CDR3 region has 17 residues. CDR3 in amino acids: CASSQDWPRDGGNEQFF. In nucleotides, the CDR3 is TGCGCCAGCAGCCAAGATTGGCCGCGGGATGGGGGCAATGAGCAGTTCTTC.

This clone occurred a few times. Written as DNA, the CDR3 is TGCGCCAGCAGCCACATGGGGGGTTCCGACAATCAGCCCCAGCATTTT. This sequence encodes CASSHMGGSDNQPQHF. The V gene is TRBV4-1, the J gene TRBJ1-5; maybe TRBD1 (5 bases). CDR3 length: 16 residues. Trimming left V 3 bases short and J 3 bases short, with 15 bases between. Germline CDR1 reads MGHRA; CDR2 reads YSYEKL.